This TCR beta chain was captured by sequencing in a study of shared clonotypes between healthy human individuals. Regarding the study as a whole: Rarefaction gave evidence that sorted-subset sequencing remained incomplete despite large depth. The study generally estimated greater richness for naive than memory subsets. In contrast to clonotypes shared by all four donors, non-shared clonotypes had lower generation probabilities.

This clone has just one count. Its antigen is as yet unknown. From CD4+ cells came CD45RA+ naive and CD45RA-negative memory subsets. Here immunoSEQ multiplex PCR was the method, and the copy in TCRdb shows in-frame clones only, minus some. The sample holds 2 million or so clones, 85% to 95% seen once. The length of the CDR3 is 13 residues. V dropped 5 bases and J dropped 2; count of bases not matched to a gene: 3. Germline assignment: CDR1 GTSNPN and CDR2 SVGIG (reference sequence). This receptor was taken from a man between 18 and 29 years old in good health. What was sequenced was naive CD4+ T cells sorted from blood. Stated subset: CD45RA+ positively selected. The chain recombines TRBV30 with TRBJ2-1; 7 bases map to TRBD1. The DNA of the CDR3 is TGTGCCTGGTCGCAGGGGGCCTACAATGAGCAGTTCTTC. This translates into CAWSQGAYNEQFF.